This TCR beta chain was found in a study of long-term antiretroviral therapy in people with HIV. Study conclusions and caveats: With ART, diversity went up but was still lower than in transplant donor controls.

Concerning this clone: Its antigen is as yet unknown.

They ran version v3.0 of the immunoSEQ assay at survey level. TCRdb keeps only in-frame clones here, not all; method: immunoSEQ multiplex PCR. This sample has approximately 19,000 clones; roughly 90% occur once, and the top ten carry more than 3.5%. Sequenced here: unsorted PBMCs, sampled 2.1 years after starting antiretroviral therapy. The TCR originated in a man between 18 and 35 years old with HIV.

CDR3 DNA sequence: TGTGCCAGCAGCGTAGGGCTAGCGGGAGGGAGCTCCTACGAGCAGTACTTC. It yields the protein CASSVGLAGGSSYEQYF. V gene TRBV9 combines with J gene TRBJ2-7; TRBD2 agrees at 12 bases. With V trimmed by 0 bases and J by 0 bases, 4 bases remained unmatched. The CDR3 covers 17 residues. Germline V gives CDR1 SGDLS, CDR2 YYNGEE.